These T cell receptor beta chains were read from a single sample in a study of T cells after yellow fever vaccination. TCRdb recomputed calls from the 5' RACE reads with MiXCR, one row per CDR3 protein. The table has 450,000 to 600,000 distinct CDR3 sequences, roughly 14% seen once; the top ten hold 11% to 15%. The sequencing here drew on PBMCs, taken on the day of the yellow fever booster vaccination. Receptors were obtained from a young man who received the YFV17D yellow fever vaccine. Both conserved end residues are part of each CDR3. Fields, in order: clone size, D gene, J gene, V gene, CDR3 DNA, CDR3 protein. D genes are given only for firm matches. The listing skips clone size in some rows; elsewhere it reads once, few, many or a size class.

>.|.|TRBJ2-2|TRBV6-2/TRBV6-3
TGTGCCAGCCGGGCCAACAGTTACACCGGGGAGCTGTTTTTT
CASRANSYTGELFF
>few|.|TRBJ2-2|TRBV4-3
TGCGCCAGCAGCCGGGACGAATCCACCGGGGAGCTGTTTTTT
CASSRDESTGELFF
>.|.|TRBJ1-4|TRBV6-5
TGTGCCAGCAGTTACCAGGGTAGAGAGGAAAAACTGTTTTTT
CASSYQGREEKLFF
>.|.|TRBJ2-2|TRBV5-1
TGCGCCGCGGCGAAGGGATTGCCCGGGGAGCTGTTTTTT
CAAAKGLPGELFF
>few|TRBD2|TRBJ2-1|TRBV12-3/TRBV12-4
TGTGCCAGCAGTTCGACTAGCGGGAGGAGGGATGAGCAGTTCTTC
CASSSTSGRRDEQFF
>.|TRBD2|TRBJ2-3|TRBV6-2/TRBV6-3
TGTGCCAGCAGCCGAGCGGGAACCTCAAGTGTGCAGTATTTT
CASSRAGTSSVQYF
>few|TRBD1|TRBJ2-3|TRBV7-2
TGTGCCAGCAGCCGAACAGGGACAGGGGGAAATACGCAGTATTTT
CASSRTGTGGNTQYF
>.|.|TRBJ2-1|TRBV28
TGTGCCAGCAGGACCTCGAGGTGGTCCTACAATGAGCAGTTCTTC
CASRTSRWSYNEQFF
>many|TRBD1|TRBJ2-7|TRBV7-2
TGTGCCAGCAGCTCCCGGGCAGGGGGCCTTTACGAGCAGTACTTC
CASSSRAGGLYEQYF
>.|.|TRBJ1-1|TRBV7-2
TGTGCCAGCAGCTTAATCCGGGGGGTGAACACTGAAGCTTTCTTT
CASSLIRGVNTEAFF
>once|.|TRBJ2-7|TRBV28
TGTGCCAGCAGCGGAGGGGGTTTGACCTACGAGCAGTACTTC
CASSGGGLTYEQYF
>few|.|TRBJ2-5|TRBV5-1
TGCGCCAGCAGCCCACAGGGTTTGGAAGAGACCCAGTACTTC
CASSPQGLEETQYF
>few|.|TRBJ2-7|TRBV19
TGTGCCAGTAGTATCCGGCAGGGTGGCTACGAGCAGTACTTC
CASSIRQGGYEQYF
>few|.|TRBJ1-2|TRBV12-3/TRBV12-4
TGTGCCAGCAGCGTACAGGGCATGGTGGGCTACACCTTC
CASSVQGMVGYTF
>.|.|TRBJ2-3|TRBV7-9
TGTGCCAGCAGCACTAGACAGACAGATACGCAGTATTTT
CASSTRQTDTQYF
>.|.|TRBJ2-3|TRBV20-1
TGCAGTGCTAGATCCCGAGGGACTTCCACTCGGGTTACGCAGTATTTT
CSARSRGTSTRVTQYF
>.|TRBD2|TRBJ2-3|TRBV6-1
TGTGCCAGCATGGGACTAGCGTACCCAGATACGCAGTATTTT
CASMGLAYPDTQYF
>.|TRBD2|TRBJ2-1|TRBV29-1
TGCAGCTTGGGACTAGCCCAGTACAATGAGCAGTTCTTC
CSLGLAQYNEQFF
>once|TRBD1|TRBJ1-2|TRBV5-6
TGTGCCAGCAGCGGTGACAGGGGGCTAGGCGACTACACCTTC
CASSGDRGLGDYTF
>few|TRBD1|TRBJ2-1|TRBV24-1
TGTGCCACCAGTGGTCCGGGACAGCATAGCTCCTACAATGAGCAGTTCTTC
CATSGPGQHSSYNEQFF
>.|.|TRBJ2-3|TRBV28
TGTGCCAGCAGCCCTCCCGGCGGGGCCTTCACAGATACGCAGTATTTT
CASSPPGGAFTDTQYF
>.|.|TRBJ1-6|TRBV6-5
TGTGCCAGCAGTTACGGGCCGGGATCACCCCTCCACTTT
CASSYGPGSPLHF
>few|TRBD2|TRBJ2-1|TRBV19
TGTGCCAGTAGTACGGGAGGGAGCAACAATGAGCAGTTCTTC
CASSTGGSNNEQFF
>few|.|TRBJ2-7|TRBV6-5
TGTGCCAGCAGTTACTCGGGACACCCGATCTACGAGCAGTACTTC
CASSYSGHPIYEQYF
>many|.|TRBJ2-2|TRBV11-2
TGTGCCAGCAGCTCCCGCCCGAACACCGGGGAGCTGTTTTTT
CASSSRPNTGELFF
>.|.|TRBJ2-7|TRBV7-2
TGTGCCAGCAGCTTACCGCCGGGGCGTGAGCAGTACTTC
CASSLPPGREQYF
>few|.|TRBJ1-1|TRBV7-9
TGTGCCAGCAGGCCGGCAAGGATGAACACTGAAGCTTTCTTT
CASRPARMNTEAFF
>.|.|TRBJ2-1|TRBV7-2
TGTGCCAGCAGTCCCACGGTGAGCCCCGTAAGGCAGTTCTTC
CASSPTVSPVRQFF
>.|.|TRBJ2-2|TRBV5-1
TGCGCCAGCAAGGTGATCGGGCAGAACACCGGGGAGCTGTTTTTT
CASKVIGQNTGELFF
>.|.|TRBJ1-1|TRBV10-2
TGCGCCAGTTGGACCGGTAACACTGAAGCTTTCTTT
CASWTGNTEAFF
>.|.|TRBJ1-4|TRBV12-3/TRBV12-4
TGTGCCAGCGCCCGGGGTTTTGGAGGTGAAAAACTGTTTTTT
CASARGFGGEKLFF
>few|TRBD2|TRBJ2-1|TRBV27
TGTGCCAGCAGTTCATGGGAGGGAGCAGCCAATGAGCAGTTCTTC
CASSSWEGAANEQFF
>few|TRBD2|TRBJ2-7|TRBV5-4
TGTGCCAGCAGCTACGAGCGGGAGGAAGGCGAGCAGTACTTC
CASSYEREEGEQYF
>.|TRBD1|TRBJ2-1|TRBV7-8
TGTGCCAGCAGCCCCCGGGACAGGGGCCACAATGAGCAGTTCTTC
CASSPRDRGHNEQFF
>few|.|TRBJ2-4|TRBV6-2/TRBV6-3
TGTGCCAGCACCCAGGCCGGAGCCAAAAACATTCAGTACTTC
CASTQAGAKNIQYF
>.|.|TRBJ1-2|TRBV18
TGTGCCAGCTCACCCGACGGGGGGCAAGTCTATGGCTACACCTTC
CASSPDGGQVYGYTF
>few|.|TRBJ1-4|TRBV12-3/TRBV12-4
TGTGCCAGCAGTCTTACTGGGCCGGGGACACACGAAAAACTGTTTTTT
CASSLTGPGTHEKLFF
>.|.|TRBJ1-4|TRBV7-2
TGTGCCAGCAGCCATGAGTGGGGTGAAAAACTGTTTTTT
CASSHEWGEKLFF
>.|.|TRBJ2-5|TRBV14
TGTGCCAGCAGCCAGTGGGAGACCCAGTACTTC
CASSQWETQYF
>few|.|TRBJ1-4|TRBV7-9
TGTGCCAGCAGCGCCGGAGGTGGGGGAGAACTGTTTTTT
CASSAGGGGELFF
>few|TRBD1|TRBJ1-2|TRBV19
TGTGCCAGTCAGGGGGACAGGGGGCCTGGCTACACCTTC
CASQGDRGPGYTF
>.|TRBD2|TRBJ2-7|TRBV9
TGTGCCAGCAGCAAAACCTCCGGGACTAACTACGAGCAGTACTTC
CASSKTSGTNYEQYF
>few|TRBD2|TRBJ2-1|TRBV20-1
TGCAGTGCTAGACCCGGGACTAGCGGAGAGCAGTTCTTC
CSARPGTSGEQFF
>.|.|TRBJ2-3|TRBV5-1
TGCGCCAGCAGGACCAGGGAAACGCAGTATTTT
CASRTRETQYF
>few|.|TRBJ2-3|TRBV5-6
TGTGCCAGCAGGAGGCTAGCCGGCGTGGATACGCAGTATTTT
CASRRLAGVDTQYF
>.|.|TRBJ2-2|TRBV28
TGTGCCAGCATTGGGTGGGGCACCGGGGAGCTGTTTTTT
CASIGWGTGELFF
>.|TRBD2|TRBJ2-7|TRBV19
TGTGCCAGTAGTCCACCGGGACTAGCTAACCACGAGCAGTACTTC
CASSPPGLANHEQYF
>few|TRBD1|TRBJ2-5|TRBV2
TGTGCCAGCAAGAACAGCCGGGACAGCGGCCAAGAGACCCAGTACTTC
CASKNSRDSGQETQYF
>.|.|TRBJ2-1|TRBV4-1
TGCGCCAGCAGCCAAGGAGGTCAGGTCCTCTCCTACAATGAGCAGTTCTTC
CASSQGGQVLSYNEQFF